The 29 T cell receptor beta chains listed next were all sequenced from one sample in a study of long-term antiretroviral therapy in people with HIV (dated by TCRdb to 2021 to 2024). The immunoSEQ hsTCRB v3.0 assay was used at survey level resolution to sequence the TRB variable region. TCRdb obtained this table from immuneACCESS and retained in-frame rearrangements with V and J assigned. These tables miss some clones; where compared with another copy, unresolved V genes account for less than half of the shortfall, and the remainder is unexplained. The sample table records approximately 28,000 clones; under 90% of these occur just once. 7% to 10% of the sample comes from the top ten. This specimen consisted of unsorted PBMCs, obtained 4.8 to 5 years after starting antiretroviral therapy. Source of these receptors: a man in his forties with HIV.

The CDR3 reads CASSEGPLIGGYTEAFF. The CDR3 coding sequence is TGTGCCAGCAGTGAAGGCCCACTCATCGGGGGGTATACTGAAGCTTTCTTT. The chain has TRBV2 and TRBJ1-1; TRBD1 might be the D (5 bases). Deletions cut 1 base from V and 5 bases from J, with 20 bases between. Germline V CDR1 and CDR2: SNHLY, FYNNEI. This CDR3 spans 17 amino acids.

This clone was observed once. The rearrangement uses TRBV5-6 and TRBJ2-7, with D perhaps TRBD1 (5 bases). CDR3 length equals 15 residues. The ends were cut back, 3 bases at V and 3 bases at J, with 16 bases in the middle. In germline, CDR1 is SGHDT, CDR2 YYEEEE. As DNA, the CDR3 is TGTGCCAGCAGCTGGGCCTGGCAGGGCTACTACGAGCAGTACTTC. It codes for CASSWAWQGYYEQYF.

The chain has TRBV5-1 and TRBJ2-2, with D unclear. From germline, CDR1 is SGHRS and CDR2 YFSETQ. This CDR3 has 15 residues. The germline V and J ends were trimmed by 0 bases and 2 bases, with 8 bases remaining between them. The CDR3 spells CASSLGHTNTGELFF. The CDR3 nucleotides are TGCGCCAGCAGCTTGGGACATACTAACACCGGGGAGCTGTTTTTT.

This clone was recorded once. V and J are TRBV7-3 and TRBJ2-2, with 8 bases identical to TRBD1. The CDR3 covers 15 residues. Per the germline V gene, CDR1 is SGHTA and CDR2 is FQGTGA. Losses at the gene ends were 6 bases for V and 5 bases for J; bases not matched to a gene: 8. The CDR3 region is CASRPGQGYTGELFF. The DNA of the CDR3 is TGTGCCAGCAGACCCGGACAGGGTTATACCGGGGAGCTGTTTTTT.

The chain carries TRBV11-2 and TRBJ2-5; the D gene is possibly TRBD1 (7 bases). Germline lookup yields CDR1 SGHAT and CDR2 FQNNGV. Trimming shortened V by 0 bases and J by 4 bases, and 15 bases separated the two germline ends. The CDR3 totals 16 residues. The CDR3: CASSLDKEGAGETQYF. In nucleotides, the CDR3 is TGTGCCAGCAGCTTAGATAAGGAGGGGGCTGGAGAGACCCAGTACTTC.

Only a few counts were recorded for this clone. The rearrangement uses TRBV4-1 and TRBJ2-7, with 7 positions matching TRBD2. The CDR3 is 15 amino acids. The J segment lost 0 bases and the V segment lost 2 bases, leaving 4 bases of the junction unmatched. Looked up from germline, CDR1 is MGHRA and CDR2 is YSYEKL. The CDR3 here is CASSQLGGTSYEQYF. The CDR3 DNA reads TGCGCCAGCAGCCAATTGGGGGGGACCTCCTACGAGCAGTACTTC.

The sample holds a few counts of this clone. This chain links TRBV28 with TRBJ1-5; unclear D gene. V dropped 7 bases and J dropped 9 bases, with 22 bases sitting between them. The CDR3 is 15 amino acids. CDR1 is MDHEN and CDR2 is SYDVKM in the germline V gene. The CDR3 bases are TGTGCCAGCATCTCTCCGGGCCCTCAACTGTGGCCCCAGCATTTT. Translated: CASISPGPQLWPQHF.

This rearrangement joins TRBV30 to TRBJ2-7; possibly TRBD1 for D (6 bases). Germline CDR1 is GTSNPN and CDR2 is SVGIG (reference sequence). Trimming shortened V by 1 base and J by 5 bases, and 15 bases separated the two germline ends. The CDR3 totals 14 residues. CDR3 sequence reads: CAWSGTGNVDEQYF. DNA for the CDR3: TGTGCCTGGAGTGGTACAGGGAACGTCGACGAGCAGTACTTC.

This clone was seen just once. This rearrangement joins TRBV11-2 to TRBJ2-2; no firm D call. The V and J ends lost 5 bases and 8 bases respectively, with 9 bases between them. Germline-derived CDR1 and CDR2 are SGHAT and FQNNGV. The CDR3 sequence is 12 residues long. The CDR3 DNA is TGTGCCAGCAGCCTTCATCAAGGGGAGCTGTTTTTT. This translates into CASSLHQGELFF. Variable domain in full (rest from reference TRBV11-2 and TRBJ2-2): EAGVAQSPRYKIIEKRQSVAFWCNPISGHATLYWYQQILGQGPKLLIQFQNNGVVDDSQLPKDRFSAERLKGVDSTLKIQPAKLEDSAVYLCASSLHQGELFFGEGSRLTVL.

CDR3 sequence reads: CASVRDALALRPTGELFF. In DNA form, the CDR3 reads TGTGCTAGTGTTCGGGACGCACTGGCTCTCCGTCCCACCGGGGAGCTGTTTTTT. The V gene is TRBV12-5, the J gene TRBJ2-2; D may match TRBD1 or TRBD2 (5 bases each). CDR3 length: 18 amino acids. V gave up 7 bases and J gave up 4 bases, with 25 bases separating them. The V gene's germline CDR1 is LGHNT and CDR2 FRNRAP.

The V gene is TRBV19, the J gene TRBJ1-5; unclear D gene. The CDR3 has 15 amino acids. Trimming took 5 bases from V and 6 from J, leaving 17 bases between them. The germline V gene encodes CDR1 LNHDA and CDR2 SQIVND (reference sequence). This CDR3 is CASSDRVGFIQPQHF. CDR3 in DNA: TGTGCCAGTAGTGACCGGGTGGGTTTTATTCAGCCCCAGCATTTT. The whole variable domain, remainder taken from reference TRBV19 and TRBJ1-5, is DGGITQSPKYLFRKEGQNVTLSCEQNLNHDAMYWYRQDPGQGLRLIYYSQIVNDFQKGDIAEGYSVSREKKESFPLTVTSAQKNPTAFYLCASSDRVGFIQPQHFGDGTRLSIL.

The rearrangement joins TRBV18 to TRBJ2-4; D remains unclear. The CDR3 contains 15 residues. Trimming shortened V by 2 bases and J by 0 bases, and 8 bases separated the two germline ends. Germline V lookup: CDR1 KGHSH, CDR2 LQKENI. DNA for the CDR3: TGTGCCAGCTCACCAGACGAACTAGCCAAAAACATTCAGTACTTC. Protein sequence: CASSPDELAKNIQYF.

The chain links TRBV9 to TRBJ2-4; maybe TRBD2 (6 bases). CDR1 and CDR2 (germline): SGDLS, YYNGEE. Trimming pared 4 bases from V and 9 bases from J, leaving 14 bases between. This CDR3 comprises 13 residues. This chain's CDR3 is CASSPDYIGIQYF. As DNA, the CDR3 is TGTGCCAGCAGCCCGGACTATATAGGCATTCAGTACTTC.

This clone has more than one count but fewer than ten. The chain couples TRBV9 to TRBJ2-3; D perhaps matches TRBD2 (6 bases). Trimming left V 0 bases short and J 2 bases short, with 10 bases between. The CDR3 has 15 residues. CDR1 and CDR2 (germline): SGDLS, YYNGEE. In nucleotides, the CDR3 is TGTGCCAGCAGCGTAGCGGGGGTCCCCACAGATACGCAGTATTTT. Protein product: CASSVAGVPTDTQYF.

CDR3 loop: CASSMGLANEQYF. The CDR3 coding sequence is TGTGCCAGTAGTATGGGACTGGCGAACGAGCAGTACTTC. The rearrangement joins TRBV19 to TRBJ2-7; D perhaps matches TRBD2 (6 bases). Germline CDR1 and CDR2: LNHDA and SQIVND (reference sequence). Trimming removed 3 bases at V and 5 bases at J, with 11 bases between. CDR3 length: 13 residues.

V and J are TRBV6-6 and TRBJ2-7, with 9 bases that match TRBD2. The CDR3 spans 14 residues. CDR1 is MNHNY and CDR2 is SVGAGI in the germline V gene (reference sequence). V lost 4 bases to trimming and J lost 3 bases; unmatched junction nucleotides: 4. The CDR3 loop reads CASSSSGTFYEQYF. The CDR3 DNA reads as TGTGCCAGCAGTTCTAGCGGGACCTTCTACGAGCAGTACTTC.

The chain combines TRBV27 with TRBJ1-1; TRBD1 might be the D (5 bases). The CDR3 runs to 13 residues. V lost 1 base and J 10 bases, leaving 13 bases between the germline ends. Germline lookup yields CDR1 MNHEY and CDR2 SMNVEV (reference sequence). The CDR3 DNA reads as TGTGCCAGCAGTTTATTCGGGGGGATGGTAGCTTTCTTT. This gives the protein CASSLFGGMVAFF.

The chain links TRBV6-1 to TRBJ1-5; D ambiguous. The germline V gene encodes CDR1 MNHNS and CDR2 SASEGT. The V gene lost 4 bases and the J gene lost 9 bases, with 16 bases spanning the gap. This CDR3 is built from 14 residues. The CDR3: CASSVDGVVRPQHF. The CDR3 bases are TGTGCCAGCAGTGTGGACGGGGTTGTAAGGCCCCAGCATTTT.

The gene calls are TRBV7-9 and TRBJ2-1, with 14 bases aligning to TRBD2. Germline lookup yields CDR1 SEHNR and CDR2 FQNEAQ (reference sequence). V shed 5 bases, J shed 10 bases, and the junction held 7 bases outside the gene matches. The length of the CDR3 is 15 residues. This chain's CDR3 is CASSHGTSGSREQFF. The CDR3 nucleotides are TGTGCCAGCAGCCACGGGACTAGCGGGAGTAGAGAGCAGTTCTTC.

The J gene is TRBJ1-4, the V gene TRBV30, with TRBD1 matching over 7 bases. The junction had 1 base not matched to a gene; V was cut back by 0 bases and J by 6 bases. Germline CDR1 reads GTSNPN; CDR2 reads SVGIG (reference sequence). CDR3 length equals 13 residues. The CDR3 DNA follows: TGTGCCTGGAGTGTACAGGGGTATGAAAAACTGTTTTTT. Translating it yields CAWSVQGYEKLFF.

In this sample, this clone turned up once. The CDR3 coding sequence is TGTGCCAGCAGTTTAGGAGGGGAACGTGGCTACACCTTC. Encoded protein: CASSLGGERGYTF. The J gene is TRBJ1-2, the V gene TRBV27; TRBD1 might be the D (5 bases). Germline CDR1 is MNHEY and CDR2 is SMNVEV (reference sequence). The CDR3 consists of 13 residues. V was cut by 2 bases and J by 7 bases, with 11 bases left in between.

J is TRBJ2-7 and V is TRBV27, with unresolved D. The germline V gene has CDR1 MNHEY and CDR2 SMNVEV (reference sequence). The CDR3 totals 14 residues. The ends were cut back, 1 base at V and 4 bases at J, with 11 bases in the middle. The DNA of the CDR3 is TGTGCCAGCAGTTTATTTGGCGGAAGTTACGAGCAGTACTTC. Amino acid sequence: CASSLFGGSYEQYF.

V usage is TRBV7-9 and J usage is TRBJ2-7; tentative D call: TRBD2 (5 bases). Trimming pared 4 bases from V and 0 bases from J, leaving 10 bases between. The CDR3 has 14 amino acids. Germline values: CDR1 SEHNR, CDR2 FQNEAQ (reference sequence). In DNA form, the CDR3 reads TGTGCCAGCAGCTCAGCGGTTACCTCCTACGAGCAGTACTTC. Translating it yields CASSSAVTSYEQYF.

The chain recombines TRBV10-1 with TRBJ2-7; 7 nucleotides agree with TRBD1. Germline V gives CDR1 WNHNN, CDR2 SYGVQD (reference sequence). The trim removed 2 bases at V and 2 bases at J, leaving 6 bases unmatched. This CDR3 has 15 residues. The CDR3 DNA sequence: TGCGCCAGCAGTGAGGGAACAGGGGCCACCTACGAGCAGTACTTC. Translated, it gives CASSEGTGATYEQYF.

CDR3 DNA sequence: TGTGCCACCACATCGGGGGGCAATCAGCCCCAGCATTTT. It yields the protein CATTSGGNQPQHF. The rearrangement joins TRBV10-3 to TRBJ1-5; a possible D gene is TRBD1 (5 bases). V lost 10 bases and J lost 2, with 12 bases in between. CDR3 length: 13 residues. Germline CDR1 is ENHRY and CDR2 is SYGVKD.

The chain couples TRBV11-2 to TRBJ2-7; D remains ambiguous. The length of the CDR3 is 13 residues. Trimming removed 6 bases at V and 4 bases at J, with 13 bases between. Per germline, CDR1 SGHAT and CDR2 FQNNGV. CDR3 amino acids: CASRKLSAYEQYF. CDR3 DNA sequence: TGTGCCAGCAGGAAACTTAGTGCGTACGAGCAGTACTTC.

The chain recombines TRBV7-2 with TRBJ2-3; D call uncertain. The CDR3 runs 13 residues. Trimming took 5 bases from V and 2 from J, leaving 8 bases between them. CDR1 and CDR2 from the germline V gene are SGHTA and FQGNSA. This chain's CDR3 is CASSLGPTDTQYF. The CDR3 bases are TGTGCCAGCAGCCTTGGACCCACAGATACGCAGTATTTT.

V usage is TRBV5-1 and J usage is TRBJ2-7; 9 nucleotides line up with TRBD2. With 4 bases clipped from V and 3 bases from J, the junction kept 11 bases outside the gene matches. The germline gives CDR1 SGHRS, CDR2 YFSETQ. This CDR3 is built from 16 residues. Here the CDR3 reads CASSTVHAGGNYEQYF. CDR3 bases: TGCGCCAGCAGCACCGTACATGCGGGGGGGAACTACGAGCAGTACTTC.

This clone was observed once. V and J are TRBV5-4 and TRBJ2-2; 11 bases align to TRBD2. Trimming removed 4 bases from V and 4 bases from J; junction bases left unmatched: 9. This CDR3 is 17 amino acids long. The germline gives CDR1 SGHNT, CDR2 YYREEE (reference sequence). CDR3 amino acids: CASSRPGTSGSTGELFF. CDR3 DNA sequence: TGTGCCAGCAGCAGGCCTGGCACTAGCGGGAGCACCGGGGAGCTGTTTTTT.